The present TCR beta chain was sequenced within a study of OX40 agonist ivuxolimab in advanced cancers. Libraries were prepared by immunoSEQ multiplex PCR; TCRdb keeps only in-frame clonotypes and omits some of them. The sample has about 110,000 clones, under 95% seen once. This clone was seen a single time. CDR1 and CDR2 from the germline V gene are SGHTA and FQGNSA. This CDR3 spans 16 amino acids. V lost 0 bases, J lost 3 bases, and 15 bases lay in between. This chain connects TRBV7-2 to TRBJ2-7; the D gene is possibly TRBD2 (6 bases). This specimen consisted of CD4+ or CD8+ T cells sorted from blood, obtained in a trial of the OX40 agonist ivuxolimab. The sequence was collected from an adult with an advanced solid tumor such as melanoma, head and neck, liver or kidney cancer. CDR3 protein: CASSLANPGVSYEQYF. The CDR3 bases are TGTGCCAGCAGCTTAGCCAACCCGGGAGTTAGCTACGAGCAGTACTTC.